A selection of T cell receptor beta chains follows, all from one sample in a study of control samples from healthy donors and cancer patients. Sequencing used immunoSEQ multiplex PCR; TCRdb keeps in-frame clones, though not all of them. The sample has 110,000 to 150,000 clones; 75% to 90% are singletons. Sequenced input: blood. The origin of the receptors is a man between 25 and 39 years old in good health. The CDR3 runs from the conserved cysteine through the conserved F or W. The D gene is left open where the match is weak. The size field is filled for only some rows; it gives once, few, many or a size class.

j_call d_call clone_size v_call cdr3_aa cdr3_nt
TRBJ2-3 - - TRBV20-1 CSASAPGPDTQYF TGCAGTGCTAGTGCCCCCGGGCCGGATACGCAGTATTTT
TRBJ2-7 - - TRBV12-3/TRBV12-4 CASSVRTEQYF TGTGCCAGCAGTGTGAGGACAGAGCAGTACTTC
TRBJ2-3 - - TRBV7-9 CASSFPDTQYF TGTGCCAGCAGCTTCCCAGATACGCAGTATTTT
TRBJ2-1 - medium-sized TRBV7-3 CASSSSGGSYNEQFF TGTGCCAGCAGCTCCTCTGGGGGATCCTACAATGAGCAGTTCTTC
TRBJ2-3 TRBD2 - TRBV7-3 CASSPKLAGRPDTQYF TGTGCCAGCAGCCCTAAATTAGCGGGACGCCCAGATACGCAGTATTTT
TRBJ2-7 TRBD1 once TRBV6-2/TRBV6-3 CASSPRQGVSEQYF TGTGCCAGCAGTCCCCGCCAGGGGGTAAGCGAGCAGTACTTC
TRBJ2-1 - - TRBV19 CASSRTVDEQFF TGTGCCAGTAGCCGGACAGTTGATGAGCAGTTCTTC
TRBJ2-3 - - TRBV5-4 CASSFPSRSDTQYF TGTGCCAGCAGCTTCCCCTCCCGCTCAGATACGCAGTATTTT
TRBJ1-1 - - TRBV19 CASSIEGGTEAFF TGTGCCAGTAGTATCGAGGGTGGCACTGAAGCTTTCTTT
TRBJ2-5 - - TRBV5-1 CASSFGGTGGETQYF TGCGCCAGCAGCTTCGGTGGGACCGGCGGCGAGACCCAGTACTTC
TRBJ2-2 - - TRBV9 CASSVSWSGTGELFF TGTGCCAGCAGCGTCTCGTGGTCGGGCACCGGGGAGCTGTTTTTT
TRBJ2-1 - - TRBV13 CASSLGLAEEFF TGTGCCAGCAGCTTAGGACTGGCCGAAGAGTTCTTC
TRBJ2-5 - - TRBV7-3 CASSLGQIAETQYF TGTGCCAGCAGCTTAGGACAGATTGCAGAGACCCAGTACTTC
TRBJ2-7 TRBD1 - TRBV7-9 CASSFGTGGNEQYF TGTGCCAGCAGCTTCGGGACAGGGGGCAACGAGCAGTACTTC
TRBJ1-6 - - TRBV25-1 CASSVRTAYNSPLHF TGTGCCAGCAGTGTACGGACAGCCTATAATTCACCCCTCCACTTT
TRBJ2-2 - - TRBV24-1 CATSDPPDPGELFF TGTGCCACCAGTGATCCTCCGGACCCCGGGGAGCTGTTTTTT
TRBJ1-1 - - TRBV2 CASSPGTEGTEAFF TGTGCCAGCAGCCCCGGGACCGAAGGGACTGAAGCTTTCTTT
TRBJ2-4 - - TRBV5-5 CASSTGAAVLDIQYF TGTGCCAGCAGCACTGGGGCGGCAGTATTGGACATTCAGTACTTC